This is a list of T cell receptor beta chains from one sample in a study of identical twins. MiXCR, applied by TCRdb to the 5' RACE reads, yields one record per CDR3 protein. The sample contains 410,000 or so distinct CDR3 sequences, around 20% of which appear only once. Material for sequencing was naive T cells sorted from blood. The receptor set was obtained from a man in his forties or fifties in good health. Both conserved end residues are part of each CDR3.

TRBJ2-1 | TRBV7-6 | CASSPGTGSPYNEQFF
TRBJ1-2 | TRBV6-1 | CASSEILSRVHGYTF
TRBJ2-7 | TRBV5-1 | CASSLAGTGKNEQYF
TRBJ2-1 | TRBV10-3 | CAISEAPGQNNEQFF
TRBJ2-7 | TRBV20-1 | CSAKVPSGPRYEQYF
TRBJ2-7 | TRBV29-1 | CSVEVGTSYEQYF
TRBJ2-1 | TRBV4-2 | CASSPTTKNDIGDLGSYNEQFF
TRBJ2-1 | TRBV20-1 | CSAKLGRGVHNEQFF
TRBJ2-1 | TRBV12-3/TRBV12-4 | CASSLTGTYNEQFF
TRBJ2-2 | TRBV29-1 | CSVARDTATGELFF
TRBJ1-4 | TRBV6-1 | CASFGDRAPSNEKLFF
TRBJ2-7 | TRBV5-1 | CASSLIAGAYEQYF
TRBJ2-1 | TRBV5-1 | CASGTKGAQLLYNEQFF
TRBJ1-5 | TRBV20-1 | CSAPTWAGDNQPQHF
TRBJ2-3 | TRBV7-7 | CARGLTGAADTQYF
TRBJ1-6 | TRBV12-3/TRBV12-4 | CASSFRMDSPLHF
TRBJ2-1 | TRBV11-2 | CASSFRDRYNEQFF
TRBJ2-1 | TRBV5-1 | CASSTDRGPYYNEQFF
TRBJ1-1 | TRBV29-1 | CSVVRVAGVSTEAFF
TRBJ2-3 | TRBV12-5 | CASGNAAGDRVRADTQYF
TRBJ2-7 | TRBV15 | CATSRDRGRGGEQYF
TRBJ2-1 | TRBV7-2 | CASSQMGFAGDEQFF